This T cell receptor (beta chain) was identified in a study of post-analysis software for immune sequencing data (dated by TCRdb to between 2014 and 2017). Looking at the study overall: Relapsing-remitting, secondary progressive and progressive-relapsing multiple sclerosis were recorded as disease courses, and subtype annotation was lacking for some patients. The patient repertoires were compared against roughly 12 previously published healthy control repertoires obtained from donors aged 6 to 25 years. A subset of samples was prepared in parallel using single-end sample barcoding, then pooled and co-amplified after Illumina adapter ligation. The research as a whole found: When samples were clustered directly using the F measure, samples prepared in the same batch co-clustered strongly, which prompted a batch-effect correction. Multiple sclerosis patients had significantly lower normalized Chao1 diversity than controls, a result that suggests substantial peripheral T-cell clonal expansion. Significantly higher frequencies in patients than in controls were found for several TRBV segments, including TRBV5-6, TRBV5-1 and TRBV20-1. The control group was slightly older than the multiple sclerosis patient group.

Note on this clonotype: Its antigen is not yet known. Base qualities were left out, and no much larger clone turns up one base away.

To demonstrate the VDJtools post-analysis software, TCR beta repertoires were profiled from the peripheral blood of more than ten young patients with multiple sclerosis. The multiple sclerosis patients were children and adolescents between roughly 6 and 16 years of age. Receptors were amplified or captured by PCR. Instrument used: Illumina HiSeq 2500. To reduce PCR and sequencing biases, unique molecular identifiers were incorporated into the TCR beta cDNA libraries. Every 1 to 10 million input T cells yielded approximately 500,000 cDNA molecules, meaning each molecule approximated one T cell. Patient libraries were prepared and sequenced with the same protocol used for the earlier healthy control dataset. Samples belonging to the same batch were prepared together, multiplexed and sequenced on a shared HiSeq lane. The published analysis was carried out like this. MIGEC handled the raw barcoded reads, throwing out single-read molecular identifier groups before consensus assembly and CDR3 extraction. VDJtools was used for post-analysis of the clonotype tables, and diversity was normalized by down-sampling every dataset to the size of the smallest sample. Repertoire overlap clustering matched CDR3 amino acid but not nucleotide sequences to correct batch-related cross-sample contamination. Clones were called with MiXCR by TCRdb after fastp trimmed the public reads at Q25, and only in-frame beta chains were retained. Each record represents a unique CDR3 protein, reported with the most common genes and DNA among its rows. Here the V and J calls rest on TCRdb's processing, not on the authors' analysis. The sample data list 750,000 to 950,000 distinct CDR3 sequences, and around 50% of these were observed just once. 4% to 5.5% of the sample rests with the top ten.

The junction shows trimming of 4 bases on V and 2 bases on J, plus 15 bases between the germline ends. The CDR3, cysteine through phenylalanine, is 16 amino acids long. Of all the DNA, just the CDR3 is kept, 48 bases in frame from base 1. CDR1 SGDLS and CDR2 YYNGEE are derived from the germline V gene. The clonotype comes from a girl aged 5-17 years with multiple sclerosis. Input material: blood. Recombination connected TRBV9 to TRBJ2-2; the D gene is possibly TRBD1, with 7 bases matching. The CDR3 here reads CASSPRGQINTGELFF. The DNA sequence reads TGTGCCAGCAGCCCGCGGGGACAGATCAACACCGGGGAGCTGTTTTTT.